One and the same sample provided the 29 T cell receptor beta chains below, sequenced in a study of cytomegalovirus exposure and HLA in healthy donors. PCR used 60 Vbeta primers and 13 Jbeta primers. Using immunoSEQ multiplex PCR, the repertoire was profiled, and TCRdb retains in-frame clones only, with some absent. The table has 120,000 or so clones, roughly 75% seen once. The specimen was PBMCs. These receptors originate from a man younger than 40 in good health and CMV-seropositive.

The V call is TRBV4-1, the J call TRBJ1-4; TRBD1 is a possible D gene (6 bases). Trimming stripped 2 bases from V and 6 bases from J, with 16 bases between. CDR3 length: 16 amino acids. Per the germline V gene, CDR1 is MGHRA and CDR2 is YSYEKL. The chain's CDR3 is CASSQQEQGGYEKLFF. CDR3 coding DNA: TGCGCCAGCAGCCAACAAGAACAGGGAGGGTATGAAAAACTGTTTTTT.

V usage is TRBV6-5 and J usage is TRBJ2-7, with 9 bases lining up with TRBD2. This CDR3 has 16 residues. Unmatched junction bases numbered 5, after V lost 0 bases and J lost 2 bases. Germline V gene sequence: CDR1 MNHEY, CDR2 SVGAGI. The CDR3 loop reads CASSYSPSGITYEQYF. In DNA form, the CDR3 reads TGTGCCAGCAGTTACTCACCTAGCGGGATAACCTACGAGCAGTACTTC.

The CDR3 nucleotides read TGTGCCAGCAGCTTAGCGTATGCCGGGGAGAGTCGTAGCTCCTACGAGCAGTACTTC. This gives the protein CASSLAYAGESRSSYEQYF. The gene calls are TRBV7-8 and TRBJ2-7, with D possibly TRBD2 on 5 matching bases. Trimming removed 0 bases at V and 0 bases at J, with 21 bases between. Germline V gene lookup returns CDR1 SGHVS and CDR2 FQNEAQ. There are 19 residues in the CDR3.

The chain carries TRBV6-5 and TRBJ1-5; unclear D gene. CDR1 is MNHEY and CDR2 is SVGAGI in the germline V gene. Between the trimmed V and J ends, which lost 7 bases and 4 bases, there was a span of 11 bases. This CDR3 contains 13 residues. The CDR3 DNA follows: TGTGCCAGCACTACAGCAGGAAATCAGCCCCAGCATTTT. This encodes CASTTAGNQPQHF.

This clone was counted between two and nine times. The chain has TRBV7-8 and TRBJ2-1, with 9 bases fitting TRBD2. CDR3 length: 17 residues. V lost 9 bases, J lost 0 bases, and 12 bases stayed unmatched. Germline V CDR1 and CDR2: SGHVS, FQNEAQ. The CDR3 reads CASTSQAGGSSYNEQFF. The CDR3 DNA reads as TGTGCCAGTACGAGCCAGGCGGGAGGGAGCTCCTACAATGAGCAGTTCTTC.

This clone was recorded only once. V gene TRBV7-9 combines with J gene TRBJ2-5; 8 nucleotides match TRBD1. CDR1 SEHNR and CDR2 FQNEAQ come from the germline V gene (reference sequence). The CDR3 runs 14 residues. The J segment lost 4 bases and the V segment lost 4 bases, leaving 5 bases of the junction unmatched. CDR3 loop: CASSSQGARETQYF. CDR3 coding DNA: TGTGCCAGCAGCTCGCAGGGGGCGAGAGAGACCCAGTACTTC.

This clone was detected only once. The chain combines TRBV2 with TRBJ2-5; possibly TRBD1 for D (6 bases). Trimming left V 6 bases short and J 2 bases short, with 16 bases between. This CDR3 region has 15 residues. Germline V gives CDR1 SNHLY, CDR2 FYNNEI. The CDR3 here is CASSVLHGTQETQYF. The CDR3 nucleotides are TGTGCCAGCAGCGTTCTTCACGGGACACAAGAGACCCAGTACTTC.

The chain uses TRBV27 and TRBJ1-2; D uncertain. Germline V gene lookup returns CDR1 MNHEY and CDR2 SMNVEV (reference sequence). The V and J ends lost 3 bases and 2 bases respectively, with 10 bases between them. This CDR3 contains 14 residues. The CDR3 DNA reads as TGTGCCAGCAGTTTCTCCCCCAGGAACTATGGCTACACCTTC. This translates into CASSFSPRNYGYTF.

The gene calls are TRBV19 and TRBJ1-2, with D unclear. The length of the CDR3 is 14 residues. The V end lost 3 bases, the J end lost 2 bases, and 10 bases lay between the germline ends. Germline values: CDR1 LNHDA, CDR2 SQIVND (reference sequence). CDR3 in DNA: TGTGCCAGTAGTATCGCGGGGTCCAACTATGGCTACACCTTC. This gives the protein CASSIAGSNYGYTF.

This chain joins TRBV10-1 and TRBJ1-5; D gene unclear. The CDR3 totals 12 residues. From germline, CDR1 is WNHNN and CDR2 SYGVQD (reference sequence). The V end lost 3 bases, the J end lost 5 bases, and 5 bases lay between the germline ends. The CDR3 coding sequence is TGCGCCAGCAGTGAAGGAGATCAGCCCCAGCATTTT. Residues: CASSEGDQPQHF.

The rearrangement links TRBV7-3 to TRBJ2-3; TRBD2 agrees at 9 bases. The V and J ends lost 5 bases and 0 bases, in that order; junction bases with no gene match: 3. Germline lookup yields CDR1 SGHTA and CDR2 FQGTGA. CDR3 length: 15 amino acids. This CDR3 is CASSPSGVSTDTQYF. As DNA, the CDR3 is TGTGCCAGCAGCCCTAGCGGGGTAAGCACAGATACGCAGTATTTT. Using reference TRBV7-3 and TRBJ2-3 for the parts outside the CDR3, the full variable domain is GAGVSQTPSNKVTEKGKYVELRCDPISGHTALYWYRQSLGQGPEFLIYFQGTGAADDSGLPNDRFFAVRPEGSVSTLKIQRTERGDSAVYLCASSPSGVSTDTQYFGPGTRLTVL.

The chain carries TRBV30 and TRBJ2-5, with TRBD2 identical over 12 bases. Germline V gene lookup returns CDR1 GTSNPN and CDR2 SVGIG (reference sequence). The length of the CDR3 is 16 residues. V was pared by 2 bases and J by 1 base, with 5 bases of the junction left unmatched. The CDR3 is CAWSRGLAGRQETQYF. Here the CDR3 DNA reads TGTGCCTGGAGTAGGGGACTAGCGGGTCGCCAAGAGACCCAGTACTTC.

This chain connects TRBV14 to TRBJ2-1, with TRBD1 matching 7 bases. The CDR3 length is 14 residues. Per germline, CDR1 SGHDN and CDR2 FVKESK. V dropped 4 bases and J dropped 7; count of bases not matched to a gene: 7. CDR3 DNA: TGTGCCAGCAGCCCCGGGACAGCTAGGAATGAGCAGTTCTTC. It encodes CASSPGTARNEQFF.

This clone was seen only once. This chain links TRBV5-4 with TRBJ2-7; possible D gene TRBD1, 6 bases. Germline loops: CDR1 SGHNT, CDR2 YYREEE (reference sequence). V lost 0 bases to trimming and J lost 3 bases, with 10 bases between them. The CDR3 contains 14 residues. This CDR3 reads CASSLVPGDYEQYF. In DNA form, the CDR3 reads TGTGCCAGCAGCTTGGTCCCAGGGGACTACGAGCAGTACTTC. Looking up the rest from reference TRBV5-4 and TRBJ2-7 gives the full variable domain: ETGVTQSPTHLIKTRGQQVTLRCSSQSGHNTVSWYQQALGQGPQFIFQYYREEENGRGNFPPRFSGLQFPNYSSELNVNALELDDSALYLCASSLVPGDYEQYFGPGTRLTVT.

The chain links TRBV28 to TRBJ2-4; 7 nucleotides match TRBD1. Unmatched junction bases numbered 16, after V lost 7 bases and J lost 1 base. CDR1 is MDHEN and CDR2 is SYDVKM in the germline V gene. This CDR3 spans 18 amino acids. DNA for the CDR3: TGTGCCAGCACCCAAGGCGTAGGGGGCGAGGTGGCCAAAAACATTCAGTACTTC. Protein sequence: CASTQGVGGEVAKNIQYF.

The rearrangement uses TRBV9 and TRBJ2-2; D is perhaps TRBD2 (5 bases). V was trimmed by 3 bases and J by 0 bases, leaving 6 bases between them. CDR1 and CDR2 from the germline V gene are SGDLS and YYNGEE. The CDR3 has 14 amino acids. CDR3 protein: CASSGRTNTGELFF. CDR3 in DNA: TGTGCCAGCAGCGGGAGGACGAACACCGGGGAGCTGTTTTTT.

The chain combines TRBV4-2 with TRBJ2-1; D call uncertain. Deletions cut 0 bases from V and 5 bases from J, with 8 bases between. The CDR3 has 14 residues. Per germline, CDR1 LGHNA and CDR2 YNFKEQ. CDR3 sequence: CASSQDGRHNEQFF. DNA of the CDR3: TGTGCCAGCAGCCAAGACGGCAGGCACAATGAGCAGTTCTTC.

The chain carries TRBV27 and TRBJ1-2; no definite D call. CDR3 length: 14 amino acids. V was trimmed by 6 bases and J by 8 bases, leaving 19 bases between them. Germline V gives CDR1 MNHEY, CDR2 SMNVEV (reference sequence). The DNA for the CDR3 is TGTGCCAGCAGAGACATAGGGAGGATGGGGGGCTACACCTTC. Translation gives CASRDIGRMGGYTF.

The CDR3, as DNA: TGTGCCAGCAGCTTAACAGCTGAAGCTTTCTTT. Translating gives CASSLTAEAFF. This rearrangement joins TRBV7-9 to TRBJ1-1, with D hard to call. CDR3 length equals 11 residues. Germline V gene data show CDR1 as SEHNR and CDR2 as FQNEAQ (reference sequence). Deletions cut 2 bases from V and 6 bases from J, with 4 bases between.

V gene TRBV27 combines with J gene TRBJ2-7; maybe TRBD2 (7 bases). The CDR3 loop spans 15 amino acids. Trimming removed 6 bases at V and 4 bases at J, with 19 bases between. Germline lookup yields CDR1 MNHEY and CDR2 SMNVEV (reference sequence). The CDR3 region has the DNA TGTGCCAGCAGCAGCCTCAGGGGAGGGCGGTACGAGCAGTACTTC. Translating it yields CASSSLRGGRYEQYF.

This rearrangement joins TRBV2 to TRBJ2-2; D is unresolved. V was cut by 7 bases and J by 2 bases, with 14 bases left in between. The CDR3 runs 15 residues. CDR1 is SNHLY and CDR2 is FYNNEI in the germline V gene. The CDR3, as DNA: TGTGCCAGCAAGGAGACGGTGTTAAACACCGGGGAGCTGTTTTTT. Translating it yields CASKETVLNTGELFF.

The chain is built from TRBV2 and TRBJ1-5; possibly TRBD1 for D (6 bases). This CDR3 is 15 amino acids long. Germline V gene data show CDR1 as SNHLY and CDR2 as FYNNEI. The V and J ends lost 3 bases and 2 bases respectively, with 11 bases between them. The CDR3 region has the DNA TGTGCCAGCAGTGATTTGGGGGCGCGCAATCAGCCCCAGCATTTT. Encoded protein: CASSDLGARNQPQHF.

This clone was picked up one time. The DNA for the CDR3 is TGTGCCAGCAGCCTCCGACTAGTCAGCTCCTACGAGCAGTACTTC. Protein product: CASSLRLVSSYEQYF. The V gene is TRBV7-8, the J gene TRBJ2-7; possibly TRBD2 for D (6 bases). Per germline, CDR1 SGHVS and CDR2 FQNEAQ. Trimming removed 5 bases at V and 0 bases at J, with 14 bases between. This CDR3 has 15 amino acids.

This sequence joins TRBV27 and TRBJ2-1; D possibly corresponds to TRBD2 (6 bases). The CDR3 totals 18 residues. CDR1 is MNHEY, CDR2 SMNVEV, per germline (reference sequence). The ends were cut back, 5 bases at V and 2 bases at J, with 22 bases in the middle. CDR3: CASSPGATGTGAYNEQFF. Written as DNA, the CDR3 is TGTGCCAGCAGTCCCGGGGCAACCGGGACTGGGGCCTACAATGAGCAGTTCTTC.

The rearrangement joins TRBV10-3 to TRBJ2-1; 9 nucleotides agree with TRBD1. V gave up 3 bases and J gave up 10 bases; unmatched junction bases: 10. The CDR3 runs 15 residues. Germline V gene data show CDR1 as ENHRY and CDR2 as SYGVKD. The CDR3 sequence is CAISEQGDRVGEQFF. The CDR3 bases are TGTGCCATCAGTGAACAGGGGGACAGGGTAGGGGAGCAGTTCTTC.

The V and J genes are TRBV18 and TRBJ1-2; 9 nucleotides agree with TRBD1. Germline V gene sequence: CDR1 KGHSH, CDR2 LQKENI. V lost 2 bases to trimming and J lost 10 bases; unmatched junction nucleotides: 17. The CDR3 totals 17 residues. The CDR3 nucleotides read TGTGCCAGCTCACCAACTCCGACCAGACAGGGGGGTAAAGACTACACCTTC. The encoded protein is CASSPTPTRQGGKDYTF.

The J gene is TRBJ2-1, the V gene TRBV4-1; D unclear. V was cut by 0 bases and J by 5 bases, with 8 bases left in between. This CDR3 is 14 amino acids long. CDR1 is MGHRA, CDR2 YSYEKL, per germline. CDR3 in DNA: TGCGCCAGCAGCCAAGACCCCGCGAACAATGAGCAGTTCTTC. This gives the protein CASSQDPANNEQFF.

The chain joins TRBV19 to TRBJ2-7; 13 positions match TRBD2. With 6 bases clipped from V and 2 bases from J, the junction kept 4 bases outside the gene matches. Germline values: CDR1 LNHDA, CDR2 SQIVND (reference sequence). CDR3 length: 15 residues. The CDR3 DNA reads TGTGCCAGTAGAAATGGACTAGCGGGGGCCTACGAGCAGTACTTC. This sequence encodes CASRNGLAGAYEQYF.

The chain has TRBV4-1 and TRBJ2-1; maybe TRBD2 (5 bases). The CDR3 extends over 15 amino acids. Germline CDR1 MGHRA, CDR2 YSYEKL. V was pared by 2 bases and J by 4 bases, with 12 bases between. As DNA, the CDR3 is TGCGCCAGCAGCCAATATAGCGAAAGATACAATGAGCAGTTCTTC. As protein: CASSQYSERYNEQFF.